The T cell receptor (beta chain) under discussion was sequenced for a study of blood T cell repertoires in COVID-19. TCRdb's table, derived via immunoSEQ multiplex PCR, lists solely in-frame clones and lacks some. This table has fewer than 300,000 clones, around 85% appearing once. The CDR3 length is 15 residues. Between the trimmed V and J ends, which lost 5 bases and 8 bases, there was a span of 19 bases. Per germline, CDR1 LNHDA and CDR2 SQIVND (reference sequence). This clonotype was sampled from a woman between 25 and 40 years old who had recovered from COVID-19. This rearrangement joins TRBV19 to TRBJ2-1; D is unclear. Sequences were obtained from PBMCs or T cells enriched from blood (not recorded which). The CDR3 spells CASSDLGLGMDEQFF. In DNA, the CDR3 is TGTGCCAGTAGTGATCTAGGCCTGGGTATGGATGAGCAGTTCTTC.